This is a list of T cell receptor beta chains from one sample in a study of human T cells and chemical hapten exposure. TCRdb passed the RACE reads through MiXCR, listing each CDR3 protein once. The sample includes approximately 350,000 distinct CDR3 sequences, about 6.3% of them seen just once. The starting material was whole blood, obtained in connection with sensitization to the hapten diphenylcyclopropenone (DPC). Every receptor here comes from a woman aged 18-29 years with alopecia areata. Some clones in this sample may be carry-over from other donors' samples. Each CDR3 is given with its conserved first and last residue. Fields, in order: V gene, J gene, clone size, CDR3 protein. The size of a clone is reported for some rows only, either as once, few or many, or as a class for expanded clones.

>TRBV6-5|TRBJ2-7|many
CASSLSGTTYEQYF
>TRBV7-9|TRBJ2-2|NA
CASSGWRDSNTGELFF
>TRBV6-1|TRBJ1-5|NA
CASSLGAGQPQHF
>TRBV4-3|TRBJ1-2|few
CASSQMTGTAINYGYTF
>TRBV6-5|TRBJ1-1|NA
CASSYYLPGQGGTEAFF
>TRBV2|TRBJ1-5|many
CASRKTDQPQHF
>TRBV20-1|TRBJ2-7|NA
CSARGTPASYEQYF
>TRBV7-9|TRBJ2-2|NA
CASSLPDLAGELFF
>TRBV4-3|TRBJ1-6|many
CASSAGTGSFYNSPLHF
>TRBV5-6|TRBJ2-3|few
CASSRTGTSGSTDTQYF
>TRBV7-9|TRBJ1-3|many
CASSGPAPTGNTIYF
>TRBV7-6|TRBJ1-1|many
CASSLNYRDRIPNTEAFF
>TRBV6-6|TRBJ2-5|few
CASRGAALQETQYF
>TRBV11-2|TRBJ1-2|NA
CASSLDYTGEGYTF
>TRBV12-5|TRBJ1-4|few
CASGSGDLPTNEKLFF
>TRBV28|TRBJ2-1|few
CASSLSGEQFF
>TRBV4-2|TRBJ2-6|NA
CASSQDTERSSGANVLTF
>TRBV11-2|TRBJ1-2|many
CASSLGGGTGYTF
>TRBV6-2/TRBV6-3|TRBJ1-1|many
CASSYERGNTEAFF
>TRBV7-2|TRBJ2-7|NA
CASSLVFLRQGGSKEQYF
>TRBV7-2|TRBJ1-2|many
CASSLVDGLYGYTF
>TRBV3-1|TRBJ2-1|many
CASSRINEQFF
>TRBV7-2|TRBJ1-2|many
CASSLAQGAIGYTF
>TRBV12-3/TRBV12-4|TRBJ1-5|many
CASSLETGQPQHF
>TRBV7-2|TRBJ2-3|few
CASSLGNNNPTDTQYF
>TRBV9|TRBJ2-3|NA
CASRVMGTKDTQYF
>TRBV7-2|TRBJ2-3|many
CASSLENTQYF
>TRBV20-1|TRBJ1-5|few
CSAPQGGNQPQHF
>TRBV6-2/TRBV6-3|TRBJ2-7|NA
CASSYTPRGQAISYEQYF
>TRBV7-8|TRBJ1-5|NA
CASSSYGAQPQHF
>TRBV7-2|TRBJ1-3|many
CASSSQGNTIYF
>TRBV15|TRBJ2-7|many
CATSRVIGDEQYF
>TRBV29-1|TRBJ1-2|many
CSVQDRSYGYTF
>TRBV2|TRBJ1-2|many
CASSENRYAGYTF
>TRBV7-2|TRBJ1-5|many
CASSLGGRLDQPQHF
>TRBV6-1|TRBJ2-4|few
CASSDLDSRCF
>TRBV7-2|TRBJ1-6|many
CASSPQVQGGSPLHF
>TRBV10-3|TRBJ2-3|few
CAISEGSPPDTQYF
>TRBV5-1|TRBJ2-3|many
CASSLRADTQYF
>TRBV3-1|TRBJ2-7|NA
CASSQEYHAGERYF
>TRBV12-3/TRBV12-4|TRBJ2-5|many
CASTPRRASGGMLAQYF
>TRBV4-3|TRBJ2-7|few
CASSQQPLTSGVSYEQYF
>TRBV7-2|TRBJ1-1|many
CASSVTGRVRMNTEAFF
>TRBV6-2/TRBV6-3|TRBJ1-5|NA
CASLKGTNSNQPQHF
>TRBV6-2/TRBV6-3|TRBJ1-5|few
CASSSNNRALERQPQHF
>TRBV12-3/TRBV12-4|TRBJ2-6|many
CASSFDRQVAGANVLTF
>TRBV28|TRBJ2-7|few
CASSYLRQGVPYEQYF
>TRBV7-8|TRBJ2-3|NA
CASSLSWGTLSTDTQYF
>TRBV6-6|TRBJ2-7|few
CASREQGGVEQYF
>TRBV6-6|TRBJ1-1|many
CASSTLRQKSDTEAFF
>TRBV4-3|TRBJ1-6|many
CASSQEIGGRDSPLHF
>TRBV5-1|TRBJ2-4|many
CASSSGGGRNIQYF
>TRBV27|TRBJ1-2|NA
CASSLLSGGLEGYTF
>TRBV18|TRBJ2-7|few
CASSLNGRGAYEQYF
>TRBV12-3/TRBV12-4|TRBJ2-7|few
CASSFPDRRDEQYF
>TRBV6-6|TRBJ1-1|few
CASSLGGGNGEAFF
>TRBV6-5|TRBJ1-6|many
CASSYWGGESPLHF
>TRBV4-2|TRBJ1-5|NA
CASSLHDRQPQHF
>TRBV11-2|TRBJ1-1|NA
CASTHLAGGAEAFF
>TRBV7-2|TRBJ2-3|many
CASSLVSGQDTQYF